The rows below give T cell receptor beta chains drawn from one sample of a study of blood T cells in healthy people across ages. TCRdb reprocessed the 5' RACE reads via MiXCR and lists one record per CDR3 protein. This sample carries hundreds of thousands of distinct CDR3 sequences, about 53% of them seen once, and the ten largest clones take 40% to 50%. The sequencing sample was made of blood. The source is an elderly man in good health. Both conserved end residues are trimmed from each CDR3. Fields, in order: V gene, J gene, CDR3 protein.

v_call: TRBV20-1
j_call: TRBJ2-1
cdr3_aa: SARRWGQGDNEQF

v_call: TRBV12-3/TRBV12-4
j_call: TRBJ2-1
cdr3_aa: ASSSGTSGNAEQF

v_call: TRBV29-1
j_call: TRBJ2-6
cdr3_aa: SVEIQGAPPGANVLT

v_call: TRBV3-1
j_call: TRBJ2-1
cdr3_aa: ASNSGTGAYSEQF

v_call: TRBV29-1
j_call: TRBJ2-3
cdr3_aa: GGINLGAQDTQY

v_call: TRBV7-2
j_call: TRBJ2-4
cdr3_aa: ASSPAPMGGQY

v_call: TRBV28
j_call: TRBJ2-7
cdr3_aa: ASSLARGRIEEQY

v_call: TRBV4-2
j_call: TRBJ2-1
cdr3_aa: ASSQVGTSGVGEQF

v_call: TRBV6-2/TRBV6-3
j_call: NA
cdr3_aa: ASSRRRDMAYEQY

v_call: TRBV10-2
j_call: TRBJ1-5
cdr3_aa: ASGDNSNQPQH

v_call: TRBV10-3
j_call: TRBJ2-7
cdr3_aa: AISGGQGISYEQY

v_call: TRBV5-1
j_call: TRBJ2-1
cdr3_aa: ASSLESGANEQF

v_call: TRBV5-6
j_call: NA
cdr3_aa: ASSPTTAGSYEQY

v_call: TRBV7-9
j_call: TRBJ2-2
cdr3_aa: ASSPVRENTGELF

v_call: TRBV12-5
j_call: TRBJ1-1
cdr3_aa: ASGLVLDMNTEAF

v_call: TRBV18
j_call: NA
cdr3_aa: ASSLNRVRETQY

v_call: TRBV7-9
j_call: TRBJ2-5
cdr3_aa: ASSPRGAGGSQETQY

v_call: TRBV3-1
j_call: TRBJ2-5
cdr3_aa: ASSQAGQALY

v_call: TRBV20-1
j_call: TRBJ2-7
cdr3_aa: SARRGQFNEQY

v_call: TRBV24-1
j_call: TRBJ2-7
cdr3_aa: ATSDPKRGSSYNEQY

v_call: TRBV6-5
j_call: TRBJ2-1
cdr3_aa: ASRGTGPYNEQF

v_call: TRBV7-9
j_call: TRBJ2-3
cdr3_aa: ASSFPSSGDTQY

v_call: TRBV5-1
j_call: TRBJ2-1
cdr3_aa: ASSLRSTFGVNEQF

v_call: TRBV2
j_call: NA
cdr3_aa: ASSGRTGSYEQY

v_call: TRBV7-9
j_call: TRBJ1-1
cdr3_aa: ASSLDLGTLNTEAF

v_call: TRBV5-5
j_call: TRBJ2-1
cdr3_aa: ASSQWRPARQKMRYNEQF

v_call: TRBV9
j_call: NA
cdr3_aa: ASSVVLASEQY

v_call: TRBV5-1
j_call: TRBJ2-3
cdr3_aa: ASSLTDGGSAY